Given below is one T cell receptor (beta chain) in context. The record originates from a study of radiation and T cells in renal cell carcinoma. Sequencing used immunoSEQ multiplex PCR; TCRdb keeps in-frame clones, though not all of them. The table lists some 64,000 clones, 60% to 85% of them singletons. Time point given: blood 4 weeks post-SBRT, at nephrectomy. Treatment of the sample: 15 Gy SBRT to primary tumor, nephrectomy 4 weeks later. CDR3 length equals 12 residues. Germline V gives CDR1 SQVTM, CDR2 ANQGSEA. V was clipped by 7 bases and J by 0 bases, with 8 bases between them. This TCR was recovered from a man aged 55 to 69 with renal cell carcinoma. The sample here was blood, taken from a patient whose treatment included radiotherapy and nephrectomy. The V and J genes are TRBV29-1 and TRBJ2-3; D ambiguous. The CDR3 is CSGGPSTDTQYF. The CDR3, as DNA: TGCAGCGGCGGTCCTAGCACAGATACGCAGTATTTT.